Listed here are 21 T cell receptor beta chains from one sample, sequenced in a study of T cell repertoires in cytomegalovirus infection. TCRdb independently ran MiXCR on the reads; one entry per CDR3 protein. The table shows nearly 700,000 distinct CDR3 sequences, with roughly 30% occurring only once. These receptors' targets are unknown. The sample was cultured PBMCs, taken from culture after CMV antigen stimulation. The receptors here all came from a human donor in good health (CMV status not recorded). Some clones in this sample may be carry-over from other donors' samples.

There are many counts of this clonotype. The V gene is TRBV7-2, the J gene TRBJ2-3; TRBD2 matches 10 bases. This CDR3 region has 16 residues. J gave up 4 bases and V 4 bases, and 8 bases lay outside the gene matches. Germline V gene data show CDR1 as SGHTA and CDR2 as FQGNSA. CDR3 region: CASSSRSGRAPDTQYF. The CDR3 DNA sequence: TGTGCCAGCAGCTCCCGAAGCGGGAGGGCCCCAGATACGCAGTATTTT.

V gene TRBV20-1 combines with J gene TRBJ1-1; D possibly corresponds to TRBD1 (5 bases). The CDR3 totals 12 residues. V lost 6 bases, J lost 1 base, and 9 bases lay in between. Germline CDR1 is DFQATT and CDR2 is SNEGSKA (reference sequence). CDR3 region: CSARQTNTEAFF. As DNA, the CDR3 is TGCAGTGCCCGACAGACGAACACTGAAGCTTTCTTT.

This clonotype has only a few counts. The chain couples TRBV12-3 or TRBV12-4 to TRBJ2-7; 12 nucleotides align to TRBD1. The CDR3 extends over 17 amino acids. J was trimmed by 0 bases and V by 1 base; bases with no gene match: 4. CDR3 DNA: TGTGCCAGCAGTTTAGGACCGGGACAGGGGGCCTCCTACGAGCAGTACTTC. It specifies CASSLGPGQGASYEQYF.

The chain recombines TRBV2 with TRBJ2-4; no clear D. Germline V gene lookup returns CDR1 SNHLY and CDR2 FYNNEI. The CDR3 runs 14 residues. Deletions cut 4 bases from V and 1 base from J, with 8 bases between. The CDR3 DNA reads as TGTGCCAGCAGTGGAAGACGGGCCAAAAACATTCAGTACTTC. This codes for CASSGRRAKNIQYF. The whole variable domain, filled in from reference TRBV2 and TRBJ2-4, reads EPEVTQTPSHQVTQMGQEVILRCVPISNHLYFYWYRQILGQKVEFLVSFYNNEISEKSEIFDDQFSVERPDGSNFTLKIRSTKLEDSAMYFCASSGRRAKNIQYFGAGTRLSVL.

This clonotype was seen a handful of times. The J gene is TRBJ2-7, the V gene TRBV7-9; D may correspond to TRBD1 or TRBD2 (6 bases each). Germline lookup yields CDR1 SEHNR and CDR2 FQNEAQ (reference sequence). This CDR3 spans 14 amino acids. V was pared by 2 bases and J by 7 bases, with 15 bases between. CDR3 sequence (DNA): TGTGCCAGCAGCTTATATGGGGGGCTGAGTGAGCAGTACTTC. It specifies CASSLYGGLSEQYF.

The chain employs TRBV5-4 and TRBJ2-3; 8 positions match TRBD1. The germline gives CDR1 SGHNT, CDR2 YYREEE (reference sequence). V dropped 4 bases and J dropped 4; count of bases not matched to a gene: 8. The CDR3 consists of 15 residues. CDR3 residues: CASSQGAGSPDTQYF. CDR3 in DNA: TGTGCCAGCAGCCAGGGGGCAGGGAGCCCAGATACGCAGTATTTT.

This clonotype occurred a few times. This chain uses TRBV6-6 with TRBJ1-5, with a weak D call TRBD1 (5 bases). This CDR3 comprises 15 residues. Germline values: CDR1 MNHNY, CDR2 SVGAGI (reference sequence). The V and J ends lost 2 bases and 5 bases respectively, with 13 bases between them. The CDR3 sequence: CASSYGTMGDQPQHF. CDR3 DNA sequence: TGTGCCAGCAGTTACGGGACCATGGGGGATCAGCCCCAGCATTTT.

The CDR3 region is CASSDPQGRSGQHF. The CDR3 DNA reads as TGTGCCAGCAGTGATCCTCAGGGGAGATCGGGTCAGCATTTT. The chain recombines TRBV2 with TRBJ1-5, with TRBD1 as a possible D gene (6 bases). Trimming shortened V by 3 bases and J by 13 bases, and 19 bases separated the two germline ends. The CDR3 has 14 amino acids. CDR1 and CDR2 from the germline V gene are SNHLY and FYNNEI. The complete variable domain, with remaining parts taken from reference TRBV2 and TRBJ1-5, reads EPEVTQTPSHQVTQMGQEVILRCVPISNHLYFYWYRQILGQKVEFLVSFYNNEISEKSEIFDDQFSVERPDGSNFTLKIRSTKLEDSAMYFCASSDPQGRSGQHFGDGTRLSIL.

In nucleotides, the CDR3 is TGCAGTGCACAGGATGGACTAGCGGGGGCCTACGAGCAGTACTTC. This sequence encodes CSAQDGLAGAYEQYF. V gene TRBV20-1 combines with J gene TRBJ2-7; 13 positions match TRBD2. Germline assignment: CDR1 DFQATT and CDR2 SNEGSKA (reference sequence). CDR3 length: 15 residues. The J segment lost 2 bases and the V segment lost 6 bases, leaving 7 bases of the junction unmatched.

This chain connects TRBV6-1 to TRBJ2-3; TRBD2 agrees at 10 bases. The ends lost 5 bases at V and 5 bases at J; junction bases unmatched: 10. Germline assignment: CDR1 MNHNS and CDR2 SASEGT. The CDR3 is 16 amino acids. The CDR3 nucleotides read TGTGCCAGCAGTCCGGGGGCTAGCGGGGGTGGAGATACGCAGTATTTT. Amino acid sequence: CASSPGASGGGDTQYF.

In its sample, this clonotype was seen many times. The chain uses TRBV7-8 and TRBJ1-1, with TRBD1 matching 9 bases. The V gene's germline CDR1 is SGHVS and CDR2 FQNEAQ. CDR3 length equals 15 residues. The V segment lost 5 bases and the J segment 2 bases; nucleotides outside the gene matches: 6. In DNA form, the CDR3 reads TGTGCCAGCAGCATACAGGGGGCGGAAAACACTGAAGCTTTCTTT. Its translation: CASSIQGAENTEAFF.

The V call is TRBV11-3, the J call TRBJ2-1; perhaps TRBD2 as D (5 bases). The germline V gene has CDR1 SGHNT and CDR2 YENEEA. Trimming pared 5 bases from V and 9 bases from J, leaving 14 bases between. The CDR3 extends over 13 amino acids. The CDR3 sequence is CASSPKSGGEQFF. CDR3 bases: TGTGCCAGCAGCCCCAAGTCTGGAGGTGAGCAGTTCTTC.

The chain recombines TRBV7-6 with TRBJ2-5; tentative D call: TRBD1 (5 bases). The CDR3 loop spans 14 amino acids. Trimming stripped 5 bases from V and 5 bases from J, with 15 bases between. Per the germline V gene, CDR1 is SGHVS and CDR2 is FNYEAQ. CDR3 in DNA: TGTGCCAGCAGCCCGGGCGCAGGGTGGGAGACCCAGTACTTC. This gives the protein CASSPGAGWETQYF.

In this sample, this clonotype turned up a few times. The chain couples TRBV7-9 to TRBJ1-3; D is perhaps TRBD1 (5 bases). Germline lookup yields CDR1 SEHNR and CDR2 FQNEAQ (reference sequence). V dropped 0 bases and J dropped 6 bases, with 9 bases sitting between them. The CDR3 loop spans 14 amino acids. DNA of the CDR3: TGTGCCAGCAGCTTAGCGCGAGGGACAAACACCATATATTTT. As protein: CASSLARGTNTIYF.

This chain joins TRBV7-9 and TRBJ2-7; TRBD1 aligns across 7 bases. V dropped 5 bases and J dropped 3; count of bases not matched to a gene: 7. The CDR3 covers 14 residues. Germline assignment: CDR1 SEHNR and CDR2 FQNEAQ (reference sequence). The CDR3 sequence: CASSLRDSVYEQYF. The CDR3 DNA is TGTGCCAGCAGCCTCCGGGACAGCGTCTACGAGCAGTACTTC.

This chain joins TRBV4-3 and TRBJ1-6; D remains unclear. CDR3 length: 15 residues. V lost 4 bases, J lost 8 bases, and 15 bases lay in between. The germline CDR1 and CDR2 sequences are LGHNA and YSLEER. The CDR3 protein is CASSPSYTPDSPLHF. The CDR3 DNA reads TGCGCCAGCAGCCCCTCCTACACTCCGGATTCACCCCTCCACTTT.

This clonotype was found once. V gene TRBV4-1 combines with J gene TRBJ2-5; D is perhaps TRBD2 (5 bases). The CDR3 has 16 amino acids. Trimming took off 4 bases at V and 4 bases at J, with 19 bases between the two ends. Germline assignment: CDR1 MGHRA and CDR2 YSYEKL. In nucleotides, the CDR3 is TGCGCCAGCAGCCTAGCCCAAGTGGCGGGCCGAGAGACCCAGTACTTC. Translated: CASSLAQVAGRETQYF.

This rearrangement joins TRBV6-5 to TRBJ2-1; D is unresolved. CDR3 length: 12 amino acids. The germline V gene encodes CDR1 MNHEY and CDR2 SVGAGI. Between the trimmed V and J ends, which lost 4 bases and 3 bases, there was a span of 4 bases. The CDR3 DNA follows: TGTGCCAGCAGTTCATTCTACAATGAGCAGTTCTTC. Residues: CASSSFYNEQFF.

This clonotype was counted ten times or more. The rearrangement uses TRBV12-3 or TRBV12-4 and TRBJ2-3; D call uncertain. Deletions cut 6 bases from V and 3 bases from J, with 7 bases between. The CDR3 is 12 residues long. The CDR3 DNA sequence: TGTGCCAGCAGCTTCGGGACAGATACGCAGTATTTT. Protein: CASSFGTDTQYF.

The table lists this clonotype with a few counts. The V call is TRBV4-1, the J call TRBJ2-7; D gene uncertain. The germline gives CDR1 MGHRA, CDR2 YSYEKL. This CDR3 spans 14 amino acids. V was shortened by 4 bases and J by 5 bases, with 15 bases between the two germline ends. The CDR3 loop is CASSPLAGYDEQYF. The CDR3 nucleotides read TGCGCCAGCAGCCCCCTGGCCGGTTATGACGAGCAGTACTTC.

This clonotype was seen a handful of times. The gene calls are TRBV20-1 and TRBJ2-3; 8 nucleotides match TRBD2. V was pared by 6 bases and J by 4 bases, with 9 bases of the junction left unmatched. CDR3 length equals 14 residues. Germline CDR1 and CDR2: DFQATT and SNEGSKA (reference sequence). In nucleotides, the CDR3 is TGCAGTGCCGCGGGGCGGGAGGACCCAGATACGCAGTATTTT. Translating gives CSAAGREDPDTQYF.